What follows describes a single T cell receptor beta chain. Relative to the germline gene, one junction end is altered; a read error may explain this. This entry is derived from a study of blood T cell repertoires in COVID-19. Per the authors' pipeline: For nucleated cells, counts were estimated from reference gene primer amplification. Some clones are missing from TCRdb's copy, which holds only in-frame ones; the method was immunoSEQ multiplex PCR. V and J calls and clone size are copied from that table; D and trimming were computed from the DNA. Here the sample spans over 100,000 clones, around nine tenths being singletons. The CDR3 has 13 amino acids. CDR1 and CDR2 (germline): SNHLY, FYNNEI.

The chain recombines TRBV2 with TRBJ2-1, with a weak D call TRBD1 (6 bases). The sequencing input was peripheral blood. This clonotype originated in a woman aged 70-85 years with COVID-19, enrolled during active disease. CDR3 bases: TGTGCCAGCAGCTCCTTGGGGGCCCAAGGTGGTATCTTC. Translation gives CASSSLGAQGGIF. Variable domain in full (rest from reference TRBV2 and TRBJ2-1): EPEVTQTPSHQVTQMGQEVILRCVPISNHLYFYWYRQILGQKVEFLVSFYNNEISEKSEIFDDQFSVERPDGSNFTLKIRSTKLEDSAMYFCASSSLGAQGGIFGPGTRLTVL.